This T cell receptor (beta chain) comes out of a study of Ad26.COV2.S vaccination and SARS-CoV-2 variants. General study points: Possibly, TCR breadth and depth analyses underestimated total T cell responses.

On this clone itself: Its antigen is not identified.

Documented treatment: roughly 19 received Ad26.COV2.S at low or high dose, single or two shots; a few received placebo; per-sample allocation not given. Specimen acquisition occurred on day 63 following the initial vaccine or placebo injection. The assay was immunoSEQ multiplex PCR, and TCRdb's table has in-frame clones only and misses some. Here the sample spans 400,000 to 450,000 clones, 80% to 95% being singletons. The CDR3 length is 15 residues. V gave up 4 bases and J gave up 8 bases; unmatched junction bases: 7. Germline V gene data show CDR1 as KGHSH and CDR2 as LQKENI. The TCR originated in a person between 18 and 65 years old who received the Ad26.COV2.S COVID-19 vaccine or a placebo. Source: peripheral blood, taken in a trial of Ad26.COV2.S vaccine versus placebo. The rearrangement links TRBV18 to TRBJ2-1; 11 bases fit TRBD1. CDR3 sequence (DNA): TGTGCCAGCTCACGCGGGACAGGGGGTAAAGATGAGCAGTTCTTC. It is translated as CASSRGTGGKDEQFF. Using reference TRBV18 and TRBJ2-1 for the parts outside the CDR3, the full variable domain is NAGVMQNPRHLVRRRGQEARLRCSPMKGHSHVYWYRQLPEEGLKFMVYLQKENIIDESGMPKERFSAEFPKEGPSILRIQQVVRGDSAAYFCASSRGTGGKDEQFFGPGTRLTVL.